One sample yielded the 18 T cell receptor beta chains listed below, sequenced in a study of shared clonotypes between healthy human individuals. Profiled with immunoSEQ multiplex PCR; TCRdb holds only in-frame clones, not every one. The sample has more than 2,000,000 clones, 85% to 95% seen once. Sequences were obtained from naive CD4+ T cells from PBMCs. Subset reported: CD45RA+ positively selected. The receptor set was obtained from a young man in good health. Some clones in this sample may be carry-over from other donors' samples.

V and J are TRBV28 and TRBJ2-5, with 14 bases fitting TRBD2. This CDR3 has 17 amino acids. Germline V gene data show CDR1 as MDHEN and CDR2 as SYDVKM. Trimming cost V 8 bases and J 4 bases; bases outside gene matches: 12. The CDR3 here is CASRRAGTSGRRETQYF. As DNA, the CDR3 is TGTGCCAGCCGAAGGGCGGGGACTAGCGGGAGAAGAGAGACCCAGTACTTC. Full variable domain (remainder filled in from reference TRBV28 and TRBJ2-5): DVKVTQSSRYLVKRTGEKVFLECVQDMDHENMFWYRQDPGLGLRLIYFSYDVKMKEKGDIPEGYSVSREKKERFSLILESASTNQTSMYLCASRRAGTSGRRETQYFGPGTRLLVL.

The gene calls are TRBV27 and TRBJ2-1; D not certain. The V gene's germline CDR1 is MNHEY and CDR2 SMNVEV (reference sequence). This CDR3 has 13 amino acids. Trimming took off 6 bases at V and 8 bases at J, with 14 bases between the two ends. This chain's CDR3 is CASRTGNIDEQFF. The CDR3 DNA is TGTGCCAGCAGGACTGGAAACATCGATGAGCAGTTCTTC.

Of note for this clone: This same CDR3 is encoded by further DNA sequences in the sample. The chain uses TRBV2 and TRBJ2-1, with D unclear. V lost 5 bases to trimming and J lost 0 bases, with 5 bases between them. This CDR3 region has 13 residues. Per germline, CDR1 SNHLY and CDR2 FYNNEI. CDR3 coding DNA: TGTGCCAGCAGTTCAGACTCCTACAATGAGCAGTTCTTC. Translated, it gives CASSSDSYNEQFF.

The rearrangement joins TRBV27 to TRBJ1-5, with D possibly being TRBD1 (5 bases). Germline V gene data show CDR1 as MNHEY and CDR2 as SMNVEV (reference sequence). This CDR3 is 14 amino acids long. Trimming left V 2 bases short and J 7 bases short, with 12 bases between. The CDR3 protein is CASSLVGVGQPQHF. The CDR3 DNA reads as TGTGCCAGCAGTTTAGTGGGGGTAGGACAGCCCCAGCATTTT.

The V gene is TRBV9, the J gene TRBJ1-3; no reliable D call. Trimming cost V 5 bases and J 0 bases, with 6 bases left between them. Germline loops: CDR1 SGDLS, CDR2 YYNGEE. This CDR3 spans 13 amino acids. CDR3 bases: TGTGCCAGCAGGGCCAACTCTGGAAACACCATATATTTT. Translation: CASRANSGNTIYF.

In its sample, this clone was seen a few times. In nucleotides, the CDR3 is TGTGCCAGCAGTGGCTACAGGGGGCCGGAGACCCAGTACTTC. This translates into CASSGYRGPETQYF. The rearrangement uses TRBV25-1 and TRBJ2-5, with 9 bases identical to TRBD1. This CDR3 has 14 amino acids. V shed 4 bases, J shed 5 bases, and the junction held 5 bases outside the gene matches. CDR1 and CDR2 (germline): MGHDK, SYGVNS.

The rearrangement links TRBV29-1 to TRBJ2-1; perhaps TRBD2 as D (6 bases). CDR1 and CDR2 (germline): SQVTM, ANQGSEA. V shed 1 base and J shed 8 bases, with 12 bases lying between them. The CDR3 extends over 13 amino acids. DNA of the CDR3: TGCAGCGTTGAAGGAACTAGCAGGGATGAGCAGTTCTTC. Protein: CSVEGTSRDEQFF.

This chain joins TRBV19 and TRBJ2-3; D is possibly TRBD2 (6 bases). Per the germline V gene, CDR1 is LNHDA and CDR2 is SQIVND (reference sequence). The CDR3 is 16 amino acids. V lost 1 base and J 1 base, leaving 12 bases between the germline ends. CDR3 nucleotide sequence: TGTGCCAGTAGTATAGCGCTGTCTAGCGGCACAGATACGCAGTATTTT. It specifies CASSIALSSGTDTQYF.

The chain employs TRBV27 and TRBJ2-1; possible D gene TRBD2, 6 bases. V lost 3 bases and J lost 2, with 8 bases in between. The germline gives CDR1 MNHEY, CDR2 SMNVEV (reference sequence). The CDR3 is made up of 14 amino acids. CDR3 sequence: CASSFSSAYNEQFF. The CDR3 bases are TGTGCCAGCAGTTTCTCTAGCGCCTACAATGAGCAGTTCTTC.

The J gene is TRBJ1-5, the V gene TRBV7-9; 7 bases align to TRBD1. The CDR3 spans 14 residues. Per germline, CDR1 SEHNR and CDR2 FQNEAQ (reference sequence). J was trimmed by 6 bases and V by 4 bases; bases with no gene match: 6. Here the CDR3 reads CASSSLGGGQPQHF. Here the CDR3 DNA reads TGTGCCAGCAGCTCCCTAGGGGGCGGTCAGCCCCAGCATTTT.

The V and J genes are TRBV6-5 and TRBJ1-5, with 7 bases lining up with TRBD1. CDR3 length: 15 amino acids. Trimming took 6 bases from V and 1 from J; bases not matched to a gene: 6. CDR1 and CDR2 (germline): MNHEY, SVGAGI. CDR3 nucleotide sequence: TGTGCCAGCAGATCAGGGGGTGTGAGCAATCAGCCCCAGCATTTT. Translation: CASRSGGVSNQPQHF.

This rearrangement joins TRBV5-1 to TRBJ1-5; D unclear. The CDR3 is 16 amino acids. The germline gives CDR1 SGHRS, CDR2 YFSETQ. V was pared by 0 bases and J by 1 base, with 11 bases between. The CDR3 DNA follows: TGCGCCAGCAGCTTGGAAGGTGGGCCCAGCAATCAGCCCCAGCATTTT. This codes for CASSLEGGPSNQPQHF.

The chain carries TRBV18 and TRBJ1-2; TRBD1 is a possible D gene (6 bases). The CDR3 loop spans 14 amino acids. Trimming cost V 3 bases and J 7 bases, with 15 bases left between them. Germline CDR1 reads KGHSH; CDR2 reads LQKENI. The CDR3 spells CASSPRQEPGGYTF. As DNA, the CDR3 is TGTGCCAGCTCACCGAGACAGGAACCGGGTGGCTACACCTTC.

The chain has TRBV29-1 and TRBJ2-7, with 14 bases identical to TRBD2. Trimming cost V 3 bases and J 2 bases; bases outside gene matches: 6. The CDR3 extends over 16 amino acids. Germline V gene sequence: CDR1 SQVTM, CDR2 ANQGSEA. CDR3 loop: CSVEGLAGVPPYEQYF. DNA for the CDR3: TGCAGCGTTGAGGGACTAGCGGGAGTACCCCCCTACGAGCAGTACTTC.

V is TRBV5-6 and J is TRBJ2-5; maybe TRBD1 (5 bases). CDR3 length equals 15 residues. V lost 0 bases and J lost 5, with 14 bases in between. Germline V gene sequence: CDR1 SGHDT, CDR2 YYEEEE. CDR3: CASSLVGLMRETQYF. CDR3 in DNA: TGTGCCAGCAGCTTGGTGGGGCTGATGAGGGAGACCCAGTACTTC.

The rearrangement links TRBV6-5 to TRBJ1-4, with 8 bases that match TRBD1. V trimming: 6 bases; J trimming: 8 bases; junction bases outside the gene matches: 8. Germline V lookup: CDR1 MNHEY, CDR2 SVGAGI. This CDR3 is built from 14 residues. The CDR3 loop reads CASRSDRGGEKLFF. Written as DNA, the CDR3 is TGTGCCAGCAGAAGCGACAGGGGCGGCGAAAAACTGTTTTTT.

The chain links TRBV6-5 to TRBJ2-2; the match to TRBD1 covers 7 bases. This CDR3 contains 16 residues. Trimming at V came to 4 bases and at J to 0 bases, leaving 5 bases not matched to a gene. From germline, CDR1 is MNHEY and CDR2 SVGAGI. CDR3 sequence reads: CASSLGQLANTGELFF. The CDR3 DNA is TGTGCCAGCAGTTTGGGACAGCTTGCGAACACCGGGGAGCTGTTTTTT.

Here the CDR3 DNA reads TGTGCCAGCAGCTCGTTCTCAGGGGCCAATGAGCAGTTCTTC. Amino acids: CASSSFSGANEQFF. The chain uses TRBV7-7 and TRBJ2-1, with a weak D call TRBD1 (6 bases). The CDR3 spans 14 residues. Trimming cost V 4 bases and J 6 bases, with 13 bases left between them. Germline-derived CDR1 and CDR2 are SSHAT and FNYEAQ (reference sequence).